This paragraph reports one TCR beta chain. Combining iRepertoire HTBI primers with Arm-PCR of CDR3 regions, the authors built TCR beta libraries. TCRdb re-analysed the multiplex PCR reads in MiXCR, keeping a single row per CDR3 protein. Of around 230,000 distinct CDR3 sequences listed, approximately 16% were seen once; the top ten hold roughly 23%. The sample belongs to a study of regulatory T cells in long-lasting Graves disease. Time point of the sample: newly diagnosed GD, antithyroid drugs for less than 3 months. PBMC RNA served as the TCR library source. Germline values: CDR1 LNHDA, CDR2 SQIVND (reference sequence). V lost 3 bases to trimming and J lost 1 base, with 12 bases between them. The CDR3 contains 15 residues.

The starting material was peripheral blood mononuclear cells (PBMCs), obtained at new diagnosis, from a patient treated with antithyroid drugs. The chain carries TRBV19 and TRBJ1-1; possible D gene TRBD1, 5 bases. This clonotype originated in a female donor with Graves disease. The CDR3 sequence is CASSIWGRGNTEAFF. The DNA of the CDR3 is TGTGCCAGTAGTATTTGGGGACGCGGGAACACTGAAGCTTTCTTT. The entire variable domain, with the rest obtained from reference TRBV19 and TRBJ1-1, is as follows: DGGITQSPKYLFRKEGQNVTLSCEQNLNHDAMYWYRQDPGQGLRLIYYSQIVNDFQKGDIAEGYSVSREKKESFPLTVTSAQKNPTAFYLCASSIWGRGNTEAFFGQGTRLTVV.